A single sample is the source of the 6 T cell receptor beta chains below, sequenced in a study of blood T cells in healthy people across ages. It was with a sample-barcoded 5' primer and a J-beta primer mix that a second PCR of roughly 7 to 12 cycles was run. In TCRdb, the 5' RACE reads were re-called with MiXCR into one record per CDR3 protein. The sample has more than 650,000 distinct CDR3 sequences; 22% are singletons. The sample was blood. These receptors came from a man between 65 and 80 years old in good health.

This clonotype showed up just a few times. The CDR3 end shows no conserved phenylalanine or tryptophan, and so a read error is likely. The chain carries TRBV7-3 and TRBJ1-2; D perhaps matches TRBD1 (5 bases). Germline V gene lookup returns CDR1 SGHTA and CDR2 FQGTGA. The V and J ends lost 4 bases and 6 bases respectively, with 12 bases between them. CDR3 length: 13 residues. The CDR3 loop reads CASSSQGIDGYTL. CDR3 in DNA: TGTGCCAGCAGCTCCCAGGGTATTGATGGCTACACCCTC.

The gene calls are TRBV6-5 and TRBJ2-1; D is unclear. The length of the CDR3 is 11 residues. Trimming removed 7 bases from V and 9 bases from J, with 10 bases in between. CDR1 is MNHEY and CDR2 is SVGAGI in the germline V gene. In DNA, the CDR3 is TGTGCCAGCATGGGCCGTGGTGAGCAGTTCTTC. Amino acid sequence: CASMGRGEQFF.

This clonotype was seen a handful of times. The CDR3 region has the DNA TGTGCCAGTAGTATAATGGGACAGGGGCCCTATGGCTACACCTTC. The encoded protein is CASSIMGQGPYGYTF. This sequence joins TRBV19 and TRBJ1-2; 10 bases line up with TRBD1. From germline, CDR1 is LNHDA and CDR2 SQIVND (reference sequence). J was trimmed by 4 bases and V by 2 bases; bases with no gene match: 4. There are 15 residues in the CDR3.

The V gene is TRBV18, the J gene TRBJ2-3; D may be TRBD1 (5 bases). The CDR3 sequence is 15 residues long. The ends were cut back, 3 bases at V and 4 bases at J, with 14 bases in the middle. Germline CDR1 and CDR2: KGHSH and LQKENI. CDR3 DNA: TGTGCCAGCTCACCTGACAGCCCTAGGGCAGATACGCAGTATTTT. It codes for CASSPDSPRADTQYF.

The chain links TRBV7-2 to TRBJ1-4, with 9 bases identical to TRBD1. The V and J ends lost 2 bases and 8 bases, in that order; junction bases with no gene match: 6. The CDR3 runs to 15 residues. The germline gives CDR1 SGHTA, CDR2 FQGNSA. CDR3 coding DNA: TGTGCCAGCAGCTTATGGGGACAGGGTTTCGAAAAACTGTTTTTT. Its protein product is CASSLWGQGFEKLFF.

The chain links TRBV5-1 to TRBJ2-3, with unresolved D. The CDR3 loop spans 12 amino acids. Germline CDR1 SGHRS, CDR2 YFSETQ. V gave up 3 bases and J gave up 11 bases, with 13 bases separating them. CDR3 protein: CASSYTKDGQYF. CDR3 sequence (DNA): TGCGCCAGCAGCTACACGAAAGATGGGCAGTATTTT. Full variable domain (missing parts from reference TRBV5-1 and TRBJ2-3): KAGVTQTPRYLIKTRGQQVTLSCSPISGHRSVSWYQQTPGQGLQFLFEYFSETQRNKGNFPGRFSGRQFSNSRSEMNVSTLELGDSALYLCASSYTKDGQYFGPGTRLTVL.